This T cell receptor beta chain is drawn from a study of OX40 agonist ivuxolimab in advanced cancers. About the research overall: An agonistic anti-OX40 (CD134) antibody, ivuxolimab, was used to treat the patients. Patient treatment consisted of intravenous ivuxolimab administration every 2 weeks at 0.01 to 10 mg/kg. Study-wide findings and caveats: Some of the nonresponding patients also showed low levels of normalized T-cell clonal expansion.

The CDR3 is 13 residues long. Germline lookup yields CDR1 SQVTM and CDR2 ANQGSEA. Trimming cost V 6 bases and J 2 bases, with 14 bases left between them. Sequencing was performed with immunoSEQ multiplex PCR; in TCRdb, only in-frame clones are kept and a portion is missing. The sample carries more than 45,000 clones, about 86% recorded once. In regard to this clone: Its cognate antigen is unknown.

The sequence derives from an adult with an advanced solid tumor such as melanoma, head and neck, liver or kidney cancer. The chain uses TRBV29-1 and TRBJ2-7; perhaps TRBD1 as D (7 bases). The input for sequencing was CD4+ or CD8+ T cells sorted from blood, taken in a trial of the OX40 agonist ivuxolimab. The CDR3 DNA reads TGCAGCGTCCGGGGGACAGTAACCTACGAGCAGTACTTC. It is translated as CSVRGTVTYEQYF.